A selection of T cell receptor beta chains follows, all from one sample in a study of T-cell reconstitution after alpha-beta-depleted transplantation in children. TCRdb reprocessed the PCR reads via MiXCR and lists one record per CDR3 protein. The sample records 530,000 or so distinct CDR3 sequences, 27% being singletons. The starting material was PBMCs, obtained before TCRalphabeta/CD19-depleted stem cell transplant. These receptor sequences come from a boy in the first two years of life with Wiskott-Aldrich syndrome, due to receive a stem cell transplant. Both conserved end residues are part of each CDR3. A D gene is named only where the DNA matches it firmly. Size values are once, few and many counts, or a class for expanded clones, and some rows have none.

>TRBD2|TRBV20-1|TRBJ2-7|few
TGCAGTGCCCAGGGGGGGGGTGGACTAGCGGGAGGAGGGACCTACGAGCAGTACTTC
CSAQGGGGLAGGGTYEQYF
>-|TRBV12-3/TRBV12-4|TRBJ2-1|-
TGTGCCAGCAGTTTCGTGGGGGGTACCTACAATGAGCAGTTCTTC
CASSFVGGTYNEQFF
>-|TRBV14|TRBJ2-5|-
TGTGCCAGCAGCCAAGTTTTCGGCAAAGGGATCCAGTACTTC
CASSQVFGKGIQYF
>-|TRBV7-9|TRBJ2-1|few
TGTGCCAGCAGCCGAATGTGGGGAAGCTCCTACAATGAGCAGTTCTTC
CASSRMWGSSYNEQFF
>TRBD2|TRBV4-2|TRBJ2-5|-
TGTGCCAGCAGCCAAAAACGTAGCGGGACCCAAGAGACCCAGTACTTC
CASSQKRSGTQETQYF
>-|TRBV15|TRBJ2-7|few
TGTGCCACCAGCCCTTTGGCAGGGAGCAACGAGCAGTACTTC
CATSPLAGSNEQYF
>-|TRBV20-1|TRBJ2-7|few
TGCAGTGCTGGGGCGGACGGTTCCTCCTACGAGCAGTACTTC
CSAGADGSSYEQYF
>-|TRBV4-1|TRBJ2-1|few
TGCGCCAGCAGCCAAGATGGGGGGATTCCTCCCGACAATGAGCAGTTCTTC
CASSQDGGIPPDNEQFF
>-|TRBV29-1|TRBJ1-2|few
TGCAGCGGTGGGGACCCGTATCAAAACTATGGCTACACCTTC
CSGGDPYQNYGYTF
>-|TRBV7-8|TRBJ2-7|few
TGTGCCAGCAGCTTATCACGGGGGGCGCGGGAGCAGTACTTC
CASSLSRGAREQYF
>-|TRBV11-2|TRBJ2-3|few
TGTGCCAGCAGCTCCCGACCTAATGGTAGCGCAGATACGCAGTATTTT
CASSSRPNGSADTQYF
>-|TRBV5-1|TRBJ1-1|-
TGCGCCAGCTTGGGAGGTCGGAACACTGAAGCTTTCTTT
CASLGGRNTEAFF
>-|TRBV18|TRBJ2-5|-
TGTGCCAGCTCACCACTGTCAGTTCAAGAGACCCAGTACTTC
CASSPLSVQETQYF
>TRBD1|TRBV5-1|TRBJ2-7|-
TGCGCCAGCAGCTCTAATACAGGGGGCACCTACGAGCAGTACTTC
CASSSNTGGTYEQYF
>-|TRBV27|TRBJ2-6|few
TGTGCCAGCAGTTCCCTGGACTCCGTCTCTGGGGCCAACGTCCTGACTTTC
CASSSLDSVSGANVLTF
>-|TRBV4-1|TRBJ1-1|few
TGCGCCAGCAGCCAAGACCCGCGGGCCCTGAACACTGAAGCTTTCTTT
CASSQDPRALNTEAFF
>TRBD1|TRBV12-3/TRBV12-4|TRBJ1-1|-
TGTGCCAGCAGGGATTCACCGGGACAGGGACCCAGCAATGGGGGAGCTTTCTTT
CASRDSPGQGPSNGGAFF
>-|TRBV12-3/TRBV12-4|TRBJ1-1|few
TGTGCCAGCTGGGGGACGCGGGGTAGGGCTGAAGCTTTCTTT
CASWGTRGRAEAFF
>-|TRBV10-3|TRBJ1-5|few
TGTGCCATCAGATCCGGGACGGGGAATCAGCCCCAGCATTTT
CAIRSGTGNQPQHF
>TRBD1|TRBV5-6|TRBJ2-2|few
TGTGCCAGCAGCTTGACTAATACAGGGGGAGCCGGGGAGCTGTTTTTT
CASSLTNTGGAGELFF
>-|TRBV5-1|TRBJ2-3|few
TGCGCCAGCAGCTTGCGAGCGGTAGGCGCCAGTAAGAATACGCAGTATTTT
CASSLRAVGASKNTQYF
>-|TRBV5-1|TRBJ2-1|-
TGCGCCAGCTCTGGGGTGCTGTCCGACAATGAGCAGTTCTTC
CASSGVLSDNEQFF